Following are 18 T cell receptor beta chains from one sample sequenced in a study of cytotoxic CD8 clonotypes in ibrutinib-treated CLL. Some clones are missing from TCRdb's copy, which holds only in-frame ones; the method was immunoSEQ multiplex PCR. The sample has almost 250,000 clones; less than 75% are singletons. The sequenced sample was PBMCs, obtained after 24 months of ibrutinib treatment. The receptors here all came from a human donor with chronic lymphocytic leukemia.

The gene calls are TRBV14 and TRBJ2-1; D not certain. Germline V gene sequence: CDR1 SGHDN, CDR2 FVKESK. The CDR3 spans 13 residues. V lost 1 base and J lost 6, with 7 bases in between. This CDR3 is CASSQGYSNEQFF. The CDR3 region has the DNA TGTGCCAGCAGCCAAGGCTACTCCAATGAGCAGTTCTTC. Full variable domain (missing parts from reference TRBV14 and TRBJ2-1): EAGVTQFPSHSVIEKGQTVTLRCDPISGHDNLYWYRRVMGKEIKFLLHFVKESKQDESGMPNNRFLAERTGGTYSTLKVQPAELEDSGVYFCASSQGYSNEQFFGPGTRLTVL.

This clone appeared once. The sample has other DNA sequences that encode this CDR3 too. The rearrangement links TRBV4-3 to TRBJ2-7, with D uncertain. The CDR3 is made up of 13 amino acids. Germline V lookup: CDR1 LGHNA, CDR2 YSLEER. Trimming stripped 0 bases from V and 1 base from J, with 4 bases between. Written as DNA, the CDR3 is TGCGCCAGCAGCCAAGATAGGTCCTACGAGCAGTACTTC. Translating it yields CASSQDRSYEQYF.

The chain is built from TRBV15 and TRBJ1-2, with 8 nucleotides matching TRBD1. This CDR3 region has 13 residues. V trimming: 5 bases; J trimming: 8 bases; junction bases outside the gene matches: 7. Germline V CDR1 and CDR2: LNHNV, YYDKDF (reference sequence). DNA for the CDR3: TGTGCCACCAGCGAACAGGGGGAGTACGGCTACACCTTC. Residues: CATSEQGEYGYTF.

In this sample, this clone turned up a few times. The J gene is TRBJ2-1, the V gene TRBV30, with a tentative D call TRBD2 (6 bases). Germline CDR1 is GTSNPN and CDR2 is SVGIG (reference sequence). This CDR3 is 11 amino acids long. Trimming removed 2 bases at V and 9 bases at J, with 8 bases between. The CDR3 coding sequence is TGTGCCTGGAGTCGCGGGGTTGAGCAGTTCTTC. Amino acid sequence: CAWSRGVEQFF.

This clone was seen just once. The gene calls are TRBV27 and TRBJ2-2, with TRBD1 matching over 8 bases. V gave up 3 bases and J gave up 3 bases; unmatched junction bases: 3. Germline lookup yields CDR1 MNHEY and CDR2 SMNVEV (reference sequence). The CDR3 runs 15 residues. CDR3 residues: CASSFTRGHTGELFF. For the CDR3, the DNA is TGTGCCAGCAGTTTCACCAGGGGGCACACCGGGGAGCTGTTTTTT.

The V and J genes are TRBV2 and TRBJ1-2, with D hard to call. The ends were cut back, 0 bases at V and 6 bases at J, with 14 bases in the middle. The CDR3 extends over 15 amino acids. CDR1 and CDR2 from the germline V gene are SNHLY and FYNNEI. The CDR3 region has the DNA TGTGCCAGCAGTGAAGCTGGGATTGGAGCAGATGGCTACACCTTC. Protein sequence: CASSEAGIGADGYTF.

A few counts support this clone. The chain couples TRBV10-2 to TRBJ2-7, with D tentatively TRBD1 (5 bases). V shed 6 bases and J shed 8 bases, with 8 bases lying between them. Germline V CDR1 and CDR2: WSHSY, SAAADI. This CDR3 has 10 amino acids. CDR3 nucleotides: TGCGCCAGCAGCATGGACAAGCAGTACTTC. Translation: CASSMDKQYF.

J is TRBJ2-3 and V is TRBV7-2; D unclear. The CDR3 has 15 residues. Deletions cut 3 bases from V and 1 base from J, with 11 bases between. Germline CDR1 and CDR2: SGHTA and FQGNSA. In DNA form, the CDR3 reads TGTGCCAGCAGCTTTTGGGGTCGCGGCACAGATACGCAGTATTTT. Translated: CASSFWGRGTDTQYF.

The V call is TRBV2, the J call TRBJ2-7; 8 positions match TRBD1. This CDR3 has 14 amino acids. V was clipped by 4 bases and J by 2 bases; unmatched bases: 4. Looked up from germline, CDR1 is SNHLY and CDR2 is FYNNEI. In nucleotides, the CDR3 is TGTGCCAGCAGTGGGACAGGGTCTGCCTACGAGCAGTACTTC. Protein: CASSGTGSAYEQYF.

This clone was seen a single time. This chain connects TRBV7-9 to TRBJ2-5, with D uncertain. Germline-derived CDR1 and CDR2 are SEHNR and FQNEAQ (reference sequence). The germline V and J ends were trimmed by 2 bases and 5 bases, with 9 bases remaining between them. This CDR3 comprises 13 residues. The CDR3 protein is CASSLRTWETQYF. The CDR3, as DNA: TGTGCCAGCAGCTTACGGACGTGGGAGACCCAGTACTTC.

In nucleotides, the CDR3 is TGTGCCAGTAGTATAGGGGGGGGAGGGTTCAATGAGCAGTTCTTC. Encoded protein: CASSIGGGGFNEQFF. The chain links TRBV19 to TRBJ2-1, with 7 bases lining up with TRBD2. The J segment lost 6 bases and the V segment lost 1 base, leaving 6 bases of the junction unmatched. The CDR3 covers 15 residues. Germline assignment: CDR1 LNHDA and CDR2 SQIVND (reference sequence).

This chain uses TRBV25-1 with TRBJ1-5; D gene ambiguous. The germline gives CDR1 MGHDK, CDR2 SYGVNS. The CDR3 runs to 13 residues. Trimming cost V 3 bases and J 8 bases, with 11 bases left between them. The CDR3 is CASSEGKWEPQHF. The CDR3 DNA sequence: TGTGCCAGCAGTGAGGGGAAATGGGAGCCCCAGCATTTT.

The chain carries TRBV29-1 and TRBJ2-2; the match to TRBD2 covers 12 bases. Germline values: CDR1 SQVTM, CDR2 ANQGSEA. This CDR3 has 15 residues. Trimming at V came to 7 bases and at J to 5 bases, leaving 8 bases not matched to a gene. CDR3 in amino acids: CSARLAGESTGELFF. CDR3 sequence (DNA): TGCAGCGCACGACTAGCGGGAGAGAGTACCGGGGAGCTGTTTTTT.

The chain recombines TRBV20-1 with TRBJ2-1; D not certain. Trimming shortened V by 5 bases and J by 5 bases, and 7 bases separated the two germline ends. CDR3 length equals 11 residues. Germline-derived CDR1 and CDR2 are DFQATT and SNEGSKA (reference sequence). Here the CDR3 DNA reads TGCAGTGCTTGGATCGACAATGAGCAGTTCTTC. As protein: CSAWIDNEQFF.

V is TRBV15 and J is TRBJ2-7; D remains unclear. Trimming removed 1 base at V and 2 bases at J, with 12 bases between. There are 15 residues in the CDR3. In germline, CDR1 is LNHNV, CDR2 YYDKDF (reference sequence). The CDR3 DNA follows: TGTGCCACCAGCAGAGTCATGGGTAACACCTACGAGCAGTACTTC. This sequence encodes CATSRVMGNTYEQYF.

This chain connects TRBV7-9 to TRBJ2-3; D gene unclear. Per the germline V gene, CDR1 is SEHNR and CDR2 is FQNEAQ (reference sequence). The CDR3 is made up of 10 amino acids. V dropped 8 bases and J dropped 8 bases, with 8 bases sitting between them. CDR3 loop: CASDAGTQYF. For the CDR3, the DNA is TGTGCCAGCGATGCTGGTACGCAGTATTTT.

V gene TRBV5-1 combines with J gene TRBJ2-1; tentatively, D is TRBD2 (5 bases). The CDR3 covers 17 residues. Trimming took 1 base from V and 1 from J, leaving 15 bases between them. CDR1 and CDR2 from the germline V gene are SGHRS and YFSETQ. CDR3 DNA: TGCGCCAGCAGCTTGCTGACCGGACTTTTTTCCTACAATGAGCAGTTCTTC. Protein product: CASSLLTGLFSYNEQFF.

The chain combines TRBV19 with TRBJ1-4; D remains ambiguous. The CDR3 extends over 14 amino acids. V was pared by 5 bases and J by 0 bases, with 7 bases between. Germline values: CDR1 LNHDA, CDR2 SQIVND (reference sequence). The DNA for the CDR3 is TGTGCCAGTAGTCACTTCACAACTAATGAAAAACTGTTTTTT. This translates into CASSHFTTNEKLFF.